This T cell receptor beta chain stems from a study of CD8+CD57+ T cells in acquired aplastic anemia. Study-level information: Mean DNA quantity obtained from sorted CD4+ and CD8+ cells was 3 to 4 ug. Healthy donors gave about 10.8 million reads on average for CD4+ cells. General observations from the study: Between the patient and control groups, CD8+ Simpson's diversity did not differ significantly. Patients had approximately 30 CD8+ CDR3 sequences in common with controls (the shared set).

Many counts were recorded for this clonotype. The antigen remains undetermined. CDR3 length: 16 amino acids. V dropped 5 bases and J dropped 6; count of bases not matched to a gene: 7. CDR1 MNHNS and CDR2 SASEGT come from the germline V gene. TCR beta VDJ and CDR3 profiling used genomic DNA as template. Via MiXCR, TCRdb re-called the reads, giving one row per CDR3 protein. The table shows more than 150,000 distinct CDR3 sequences, with 45% to 50% occurring only once. This clonotype was obtained from a human donor in good health. The rearrangement links TRBV6-1 to TRBJ2-3; TRBD2 matches 14 bases. The sequencing input was sorted CD4+, CD8+, or CD8+CD57+ T cells (not recorded which) from PBMCs. CDR3 protein: CASSQGLAGAGDTQYF. CDR3 nucleotide sequence: TGTGCCAGCAGTCAGGGACTAGCGGGAGCCGGTGATACGCAGTATTTT.